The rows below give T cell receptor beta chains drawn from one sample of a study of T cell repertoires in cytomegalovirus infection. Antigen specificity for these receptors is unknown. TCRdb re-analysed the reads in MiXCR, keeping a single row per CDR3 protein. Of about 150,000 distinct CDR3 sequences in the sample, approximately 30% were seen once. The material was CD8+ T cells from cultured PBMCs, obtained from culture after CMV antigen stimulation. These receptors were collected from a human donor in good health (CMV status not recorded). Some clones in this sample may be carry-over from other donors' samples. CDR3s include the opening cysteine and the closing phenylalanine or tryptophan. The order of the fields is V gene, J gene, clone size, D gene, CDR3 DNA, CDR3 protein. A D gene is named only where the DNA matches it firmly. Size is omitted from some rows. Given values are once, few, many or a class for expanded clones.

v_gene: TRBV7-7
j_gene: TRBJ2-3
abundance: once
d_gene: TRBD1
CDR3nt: TGTGCCAGCAGCTTAGGACAGGGCAGGCTAAGCACAGATACGCAGTATTTT
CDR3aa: CASSLGQGRLSTDTQYF

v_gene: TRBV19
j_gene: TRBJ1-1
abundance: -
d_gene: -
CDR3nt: TGTGCCAGTAGTTACGGGACCTTAGGTTTCGAAGCTTTCTTT
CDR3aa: CASSYGTLGFEAFF

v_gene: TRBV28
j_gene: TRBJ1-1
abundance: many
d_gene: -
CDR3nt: TGTGCCAGCAGAACCGGGACGGGGAACACTGAAGCTTTCTTT
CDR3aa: CASRTGTGNTEAFF

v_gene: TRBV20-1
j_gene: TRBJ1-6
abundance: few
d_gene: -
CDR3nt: TGCAGTGCTAGAGAAAAGGGACTCGGCTATAATTCACCCCTCCACTTT
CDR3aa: CSAREKGLGYNSPLHF

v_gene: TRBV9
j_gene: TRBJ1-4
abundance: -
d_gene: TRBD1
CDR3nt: TGTGCCAGTAATCCCGGGACAGGGAGGTTCACTAATGAAAAACTGTTTTTT
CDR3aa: CASNPGTGRFTNEKLFF

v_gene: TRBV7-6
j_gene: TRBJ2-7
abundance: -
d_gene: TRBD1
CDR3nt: TGTGCCAGCAGCTTAGCTCCCGGGACAGCCCAACTCTCCTACGAGCAGTACTTC
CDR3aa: CASSLAPGTAQLSYEQYF

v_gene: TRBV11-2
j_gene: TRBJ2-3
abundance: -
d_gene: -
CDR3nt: TGTGCCAGCAGCTTCGATCCAGACCGGGACCTAGCACCAGATACGCAGTATTTT
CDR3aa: CASSFDPDRDLAPDTQYF

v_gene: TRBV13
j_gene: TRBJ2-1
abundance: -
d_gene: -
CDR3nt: TGTGCCAGCAGCCTTCTCGGAGGGTCCTACAATGAGCAGTTCTTC
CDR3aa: CASSLLGGSYNEQFF

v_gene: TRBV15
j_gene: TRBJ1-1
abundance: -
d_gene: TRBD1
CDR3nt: TGTGCCACCAGCAGAGTAGACAGGGCCCGATCCCCTGAAGCTTTCTTT
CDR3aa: CATSRVDRARSPEAFF

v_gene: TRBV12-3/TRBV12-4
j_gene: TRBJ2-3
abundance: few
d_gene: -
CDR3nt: TGTGCCAGCAGCATCACGGATACGCAGTATTTT
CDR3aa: CASSITDTQYF

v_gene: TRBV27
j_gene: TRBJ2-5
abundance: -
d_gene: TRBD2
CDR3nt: TGTGCCAGCAGTTTAACAGCGGGGGGTACACCCCAGTACTTC
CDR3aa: CASSLTAGGTPQYF